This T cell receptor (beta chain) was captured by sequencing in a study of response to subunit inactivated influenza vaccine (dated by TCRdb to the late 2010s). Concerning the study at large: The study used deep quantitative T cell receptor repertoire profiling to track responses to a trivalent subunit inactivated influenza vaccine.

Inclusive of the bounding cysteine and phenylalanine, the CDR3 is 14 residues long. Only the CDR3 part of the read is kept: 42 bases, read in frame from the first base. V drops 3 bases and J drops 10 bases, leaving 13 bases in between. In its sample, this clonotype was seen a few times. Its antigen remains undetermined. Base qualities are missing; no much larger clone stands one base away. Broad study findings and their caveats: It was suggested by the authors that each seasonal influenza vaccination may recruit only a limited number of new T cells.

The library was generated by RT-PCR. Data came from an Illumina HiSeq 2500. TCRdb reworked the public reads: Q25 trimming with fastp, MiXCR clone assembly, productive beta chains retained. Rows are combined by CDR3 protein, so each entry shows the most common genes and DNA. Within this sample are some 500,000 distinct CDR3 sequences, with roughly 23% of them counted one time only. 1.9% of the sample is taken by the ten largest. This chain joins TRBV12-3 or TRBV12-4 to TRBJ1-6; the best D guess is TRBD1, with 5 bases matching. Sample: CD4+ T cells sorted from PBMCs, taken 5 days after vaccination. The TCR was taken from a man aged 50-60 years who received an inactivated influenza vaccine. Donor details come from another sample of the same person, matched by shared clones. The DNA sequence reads TGTGCCAGCAGTTTGTGGGGGGAGGTGTCACCCCTCCACTTT. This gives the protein CASSLWGEVSPLHF.